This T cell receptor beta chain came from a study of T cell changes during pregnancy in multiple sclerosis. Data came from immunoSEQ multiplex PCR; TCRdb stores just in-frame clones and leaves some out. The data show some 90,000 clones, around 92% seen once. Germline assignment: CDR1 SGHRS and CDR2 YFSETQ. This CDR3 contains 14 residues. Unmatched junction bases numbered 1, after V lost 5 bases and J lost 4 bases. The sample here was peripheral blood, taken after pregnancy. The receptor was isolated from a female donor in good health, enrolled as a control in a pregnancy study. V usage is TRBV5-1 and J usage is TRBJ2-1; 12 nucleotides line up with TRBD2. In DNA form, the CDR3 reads TGCGCCAGCAGGACTAGCGGGGGATACAATGAGCAGTTCTTC. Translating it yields CASRTSGGYNEQFF.